Listed here are 22 T cell receptor beta chains from one sample, sequenced in a study of blood T cell repertoires in COVID-19. Sequenced by immunoSEQ multiplex PCR; TCRdb stores in-frame clones only, minus some. The sample contains about 410,000 clones, 86% of which appear only once. The sequenced sample consisted of peripheral blood. These receptors all come from a woman in her 30s with active or convalescent COVID-19.

This rearrangement joins TRBV4-1 to TRBJ1-4, with 7 bases lining up with TRBD1. V was pared by 2 bases and J by 0 bases, with 15 bases of the junction left unmatched. The germline CDR1 and CDR2 sequences are MGHRA and YSYEKL. The CDR3 extends over 20 amino acids. The CDR3 DNA sequence: TGCGCCAGCAGCCAACACCGAGAACTGCCGGGACAGTCAACTAATGAAAAACTGTTTTTT. Translated, it gives CASSQHRELPGQSTNEKLFF.

The V call is TRBV29-1, the J call TRBJ1-2; 10 nucleotides agree with TRBD1. With V trimmed by 5 bases and J by 7 bases, 4 bases remained unmatched. Germline CDR1 and CDR2: SQVTM and ANQGSEA. CDR3 length: 12 residues. The CDR3 region has the DNA TGCAGCGTTCCGACAGGGGGCGGTGGCTACACCTTC. Translation: CSVPTGGGGYTF.

The chain carries TRBV6-5 and TRBJ1-6; tentatively, D is TRBD1 (5 bases). The V end was cut by 5 bases, the J end by 6 bases, with 14 bases between. CDR3 length: 15 residues. Germline CDR1 and CDR2: MNHEY and SVGAGI. The CDR3 spells CASSPRGTSNSPLHF. CDR3 DNA: TGTGCCAGCAGTCCTCGGGGGACGAGTAATTCACCCCTCCACTTT.

The chain is built from TRBV11-2 and TRBJ2-3; 7 bases match TRBD2. The CDR3 runs to 16 residues. Unmatched junction bases numbered 4, after V lost 0 bases and J lost 1 base. Germline CDR1 reads SGHAT; CDR2 reads FQNNGV. CDR3 in amino acids: CASSLDPSGRTDTQYF. The CDR3 DNA reads TGTGCCAGCAGCTTAGATCCTAGCGGACGCACAGATACGCAGTATTTT.

The rearrangement joins TRBV7-8 to TRBJ2-5; 14 bases line up with TRBD2. J was trimmed by 5 bases and V by 5 bases; bases with no gene match: 7. The germline gives CDR1 SGHVS, CDR2 FQNEAQ. The CDR3 length is 16 residues. CDR3 bases: TGTGCCAGCAGCGCGGGACTAGCGGGAGTAGGGGAGACCCAGTACTTC. This translates into CASSAGLAGVGETQYF.

J is TRBJ1-1 and V is TRBV11-3; D remains ambiguous. V was clipped by 1 base and J by 4 bases, with 13 bases between them. The CDR3 loop spans 15 amino acids. The germline CDR1 and CDR2 sequences are SGHNT and YENEEA. This chain's CDR3 is CASSLGGGRPTEAFF. CDR3 DNA: TGTGCCAGCAGCTTAGGAGGTGGGAGACCCACTGAAGCTTTCTTT.

V gene TRBV3-1 (or the pseudogene TRBV3-2) combines with J gene TRBJ1-1; maybe TRBD1 (6 bases). The CDR3 extends over 15 amino acids. In germline, CDR1 is LGHDT, CDR2 YNNKEL (reference sequence). The V gene lost 4 bases and the J gene lost 1 base, with 13 bases spanning the gap. The DNA for the CDR3 is TGTGCCAGCAGCCCAACAGGGACCTCGAACACTGAAGCTTTCTTT. It encodes CASSPTGTSNTEAFF.

The gene calls are TRBV19 and TRBJ1-2; 8 bases line up with TRBD1. Germline V gene sequence: CDR1 LNHDA, CDR2 SQIVND (reference sequence). This CDR3 is built from 16 residues. V lost 9 bases and J lost 7; bases outside the gene matches: 19. The CDR3, as DNA: TGTGCCAGCCATCTCCCCCGGACAGGGATTTTTTCTGGCTACACCTTC. It yields the protein CASHLPRTGIFSGYTF.

V gene TRBV20-1 combines with J gene TRBJ1-2; no firm D call. The CDR3 runs 10 residues. The V end lost 6 bases, the J end lost 8 bases, and 10 bases lay between the germline ends. The V gene's germline CDR1 is DFQATT and CDR2 SNEGSKA (reference sequence). DNA of the CDR3: TGCAGTGCAGAGACTCGGGGCTACACCTTC. It codes for CSAETRGYTF.

The chain carries TRBV27 and TRBJ2-3, with D maybe TRBD1 (6 bases). Germline V gene sequence: CDR1 MNHEY, CDR2 SMNVEV (reference sequence). V lost 3 bases to trimming and J lost 3 bases, with 10 bases between them. There are 14 residues in the CDR3. The CDR3 here is CASSFQQGTDTQYF. In DNA form, the CDR3 reads TGTGCCAGCAGTTTTCAGCAGGGGACAGATACGCAGTATTTT.

This clone was detected only a few times. The J gene is TRBJ1-5, the V gene TRBV19; D uncertain. The germline V and J ends were trimmed by 3 bases and 2 bases, with 11 bases remaining between them. Germline CDR1 LNHDA, CDR2 SQIVND (reference sequence). The CDR3 loop spans 15 amino acids. The CDR3 DNA sequence: TGTGCCAGTAGTATTGGGCAAAAAGGCAATCAGCCCCAGCATTTT. Its translation: CASSIGQKGNQPQHF.

The count of this clone is one. J is TRBJ2-2 and V is TRBV6-5; D is possibly TRBD1 (6 bases). Germline CDR1 and CDR2: MNHEY and SVGAGI. The CDR3 contains 13 residues. Trimming took 6 bases from V and 2 from J, leaving 7 bases between them. The CDR3 region has the DNA TGTGCCAGCAGCGGGACAAACACCGGGGAGCTGTTTTTT. It codes for CASSGTNTGELFF.

This chain joins TRBV6-1 and TRBJ1-2; D is undetermined. V was pared by 1 base and J by 5 bases, with 14 bases between. This CDR3 region has 15 residues. Germline CDR1 and CDR2: MNHNS and SASEGT. The DNA of the CDR3 is TGTGCCAGCAGTGAAGAAACTCAGACCGGGTATGGCTACACCTTC. Amino acid sequence: CASSEETQTGYGYTF.

The chain is built from TRBV7-6 and TRBJ2-2, with TRBD1 as a possible D gene (5 bases). The CDR3 has 16 amino acids. Germline CDR1 and CDR2: SGHVS and FNYEAQ. The V gene lost 3 bases and the J gene lost 0 bases, with 11 bases spanning the gap. CDR3 in amino acids: CASSFDSSANTGELFF. The CDR3, as DNA: TGTGCCAGCAGCTTTGACAGTTCCGCGAACACCGGGGAGCTGTTTTTT. Full variable domain (missing parts from reference TRBV7-6 and TRBJ2-2): GAGVSQSPRYKVTKRGQDVALRCDPISGHVSLYWYRQALGQGPEFLTYFNYEAQQDKSGLPNDRFSAERPEGSISTLTIQRTEQRDSAMYRCASSFDSSANTGELFFGEGSRLTVL.

CDR3 region: CASRPKQGAYGYTF. CDR3 bases: TGTGCCAGCAGGCCGAAACAGGGAGCCTATGGCTACACCTTC. The chain joins TRBV6-5 to TRBJ1-2; TRBD1 is a possible D gene (6 bases). CDR1 and CDR2 (germline): MNHEY, SVGAGI. The CDR3 contains 14 residues. V was cut by 6 bases and J by 4 bases, with 15 bases left in between.

The chain has TRBV6-5 and TRBJ1-1; 9 bases agree with TRBD1. CDR1 is MNHEY and CDR2 is SVGAGI in the germline V gene. The CDR3 contains 15 residues. The V segment lost 2 bases and the J segment 7 bases; nucleotides outside the gene matches: 8. The CDR3 sequence is CASSYPSGQGREAFF. The DNA for the CDR3 is TGTGCCAGCAGTTACCCATCGGGACAGGGACGTGAAGCTTTCTTT.

This clone was counted once. V is TRBV5-4 and J is TRBJ2-5, with D perhaps matching TRBD2 (7 bases). Germline values: CDR1 SGHNT, CDR2 YYREEE (reference sequence). V gave up 1 base and J gave up 5 bases, with 12 bases separating them. CDR3 size: 14 residues. The CDR3 loop is CASSLLGGQETQYF. CDR3 in DNA: TGTGCCAGCAGCTTGTTGGGGGGGCAGGAGACCCAGTACTTC.

Only a few counts were recorded for this clone. CDR3 region: CASSLTGQAEAFF. CDR3 nucleotides: TGCGCCAGCAGCTTAACCGGACAGGCTGAAGCTTTCTTT. The genes are TRBV5-1 and TRBJ1-1, with 7 bases fitting TRBD1. This CDR3 has 13 residues. The V gene's germline CDR1 is SGHRS and CDR2 YFSETQ. V dropped 2 bases and J dropped 6; count of bases not matched to a gene: 4.

The chain links TRBV9 to TRBJ2-5, with D possibly TRBD2 on 5 matching bases. V lost 4 bases and J lost 4, with 14 bases in between. The CDR3 is made up of 14 amino acids. CDR1 is SGDLS, CDR2 YYNGEE, per germline. In nucleotides, the CDR3 is TGTGCCAGCAGCCAATCGGTCAGCGGAGAGACCCAGTACTTC. It encodes CASSQSVSGETQYF. Full variable domain (remainder filled in from reference TRBV9 and TRBJ2-5): DSGVTQTPKHLITATGQRVTLRCSPRSGDLSVYWYQQSLDQGLQFLIQYYNGEERAKGNILERFSAQQFPDLHSELNLSSLELGDSALYFCASSQSVSGETQYFGPGTRLLVL.

This sequence joins TRBV10-1 and TRBJ2-7; 7 positions match TRBD1. Germline V lookup: CDR1 WNHNN, CDR2 SYGVQD (reference sequence). The CDR3 sequence is 14 residues long. Trimming at V came to 1 base and at J to 3 bases, leaving 3 bases not matched to a gene. CDR3 amino acids: CASSEFNRGYEQYF. CDR3 in DNA: TGCGCCAGCAGTGAGTTTAACAGGGGCTACGAGCAGTACTTC.

V is TRBV4-1 and J is TRBJ1-3; the match to TRBD1 covers 7 bases. This CDR3 region has 17 residues. After removal of 4 bases from V and 0 bases from J, the junction contained 9 bases not matched to a gene. CDR1 MGHRA and CDR2 YSYEKL come from the germline V gene. CDR3 region: CASSRGTVQSSGNTIYF. CDR3 bases: TGCGCCAGCAGCCGAGGGACAGTCCAGAGCTCTGGAAACACCATATATTTT.

The rearrangement links TRBV19 to TRBJ2-1; TRBD2 is a possible D gene (6 bases). V lost 3 bases and J 4 bases, leaving 16 bases between the germline ends. The CDR3 totals 16 residues. CDR1 and CDR2 from the germline V gene are LNHDA and SQIVND (reference sequence). The CDR3 loop is CASSISGWGVYNEQFF. DNA for the CDR3: TGTGCCAGTAGTATTTCAGGGTGGGGGGTTTACAATGAGCAGTTCTTC.